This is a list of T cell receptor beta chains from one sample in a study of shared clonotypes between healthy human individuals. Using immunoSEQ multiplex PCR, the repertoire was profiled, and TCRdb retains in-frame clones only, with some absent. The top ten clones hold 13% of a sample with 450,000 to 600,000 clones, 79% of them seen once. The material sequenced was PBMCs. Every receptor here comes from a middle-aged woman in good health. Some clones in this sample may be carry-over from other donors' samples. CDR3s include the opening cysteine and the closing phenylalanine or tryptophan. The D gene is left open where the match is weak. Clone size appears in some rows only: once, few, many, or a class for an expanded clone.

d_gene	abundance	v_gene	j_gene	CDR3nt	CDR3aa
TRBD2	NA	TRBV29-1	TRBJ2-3	TGCAGCGCCTTGAATAGCGGGAGGGCCGCAGATACGCAGTATTTT	CSALNSGRAADTQYF
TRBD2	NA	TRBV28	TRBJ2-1	TGTGCCAGCAGTTTATCGGGGGAGGGCCCGTACAATGAGCAGTTCTTC	CASSLSGEGPYNEQFF
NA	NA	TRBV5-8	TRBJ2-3	TGTGCCAGCAGTAGAAGGGGGGCCCCAAGCACAGATACGCAGTATTTT	CASSRRGAPSTDTQYF
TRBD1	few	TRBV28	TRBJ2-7	TGTGCCAGCAGTAAAATATCCGGGACAGGGGCGTACGAGCAGTACTTC	CASSKISGTGAYEQYF
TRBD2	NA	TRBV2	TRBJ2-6	TGTGCCAGCGGAGGACTAGCGGGGAGCTCTGGGGCCAACGTCCTGACTTTC	CASGGLAGSSGANVLTF
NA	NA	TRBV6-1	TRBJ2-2	TGTGCCAGCAGTGAGGGACCCAAATGGGGCACCGGGGAGCTGTTTTTT	CASSEGPKWGTGELFF
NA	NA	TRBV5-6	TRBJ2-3	TGTGCCAGCAGCTTGGTGTACTCCCAGGTCACAGATACGCAGTATTTT	CASSLVYSQVTDTQYF
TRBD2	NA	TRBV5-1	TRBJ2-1	TGCGCCAGCAGCCCCCGGTGGACTAGCGGGAGTCACAATGAGCAGTTCTTC	CASSPRWTSGSHNEQFF
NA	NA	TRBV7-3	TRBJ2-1	TGTGCCAGCAGCTTATTAGGGACCCGGGATGAGCAGTTCTTC	CASSLLGTRDEQFF
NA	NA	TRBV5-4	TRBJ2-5	TGTGCCAGCAGCTTGGTAGCCGGGACGGGAGAGACCCAGTACTTC	CASSLVAGTGETQYF
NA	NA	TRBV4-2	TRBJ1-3	TGTGCCAGCAGCCAAGAGGTTGTGGCGAACTCTGGAAACACCATATATTTT	CASSQEVVANSGNTIYF
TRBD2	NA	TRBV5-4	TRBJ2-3	TGTGCCATCGGGGGGGTTAGCACAGATACGCAGTATTTT	CAIGGVSTDTQYF
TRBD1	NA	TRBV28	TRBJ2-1	TGTGCCAGCAGTCCCGGGACAGATTACAATGAGCAGTTCTTC	CASSPGTDYNEQFF
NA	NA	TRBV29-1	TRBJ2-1	TGCAGCGTTGTCTTACAGGCTGTCAACAATGAGCAGTTCTTC	CSVVLQAVNNEQFF
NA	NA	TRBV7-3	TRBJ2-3	TGTGCCAGCAGCTTATCAGCGCCGACAGATACGCAGTATTTT	CASSLSAPTDTQYF
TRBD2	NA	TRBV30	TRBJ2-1	TGTGCCTCAGGACGGGAGGGACGCAATGAGCAGTTCTTC	CASGREGRNEQFF
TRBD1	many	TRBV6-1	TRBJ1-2	TGTGCCAGCAGTGAATCGGTGGACAGGGGATTCTATGGCTACACCTTC	CASSESVDRGFYGYTF
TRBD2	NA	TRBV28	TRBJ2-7	TGTGCCAGCAGTTCACAAGGACTAGCGGGAGTAGGCGAGCAGTACTTC	CASSSQGLAGVGEQYF
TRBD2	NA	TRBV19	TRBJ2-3	TGTGCCAGTAGTATAGATCATGCTAGCGGGTCAGTGCGGGATACGCAGTATTTT	CASSIDHASGSVRDTQYF
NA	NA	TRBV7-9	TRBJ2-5	TGTGCCAGCAGTCCACGGAGCCAAGAGACCCAGTACTTC	CASSPRSQETQYF
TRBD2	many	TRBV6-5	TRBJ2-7	TGTGCCAGCAGTTCCCTAGCGGGAGGGCAGGACGAGCAGTACTTC	CASSSLAGGQDEQYF
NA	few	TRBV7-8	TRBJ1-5	TGTGCCAGCAGCTTAGCTTCGATCGGGGCAGGGGAACGGCCCCAGCATTTT	CASSLASIGAGERPQHF
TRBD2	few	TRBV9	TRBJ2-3	TGTGCCAGCAGCGTGGAGGGGACTAGGGGGGATACGCAGTATTTT	CASSVEGTRGDTQYF
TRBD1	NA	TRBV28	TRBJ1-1	TGTGCCAGCATCCTCAGGCAGGGGGCAACTGAAGCTTTCTTT	CASILRQGATEAFF
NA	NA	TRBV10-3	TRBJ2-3	TGTGCCATCAGTGAGGAGCTAGGGTCGAATACGCAGTATTTT	CAISEELGSNTQYF
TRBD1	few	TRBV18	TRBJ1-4	TGTGCCAGCTCACCACAGGGACAGAATGAAAAACTGTTTTTT	CASSPQGQNEKLFF
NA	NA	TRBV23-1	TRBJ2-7	TGCGCCAGCAGTCTCTATTCGATTCAGACAGGACTCTACGAGCAGTACTTC	CASSLYSIQTGLYEQYF
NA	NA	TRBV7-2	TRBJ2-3	TGTGCCAGCAGCTTACTTAACACAGATACGCAGTATTTT	CASSLLNTDTQYF
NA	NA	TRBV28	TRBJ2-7	TGTGCCAGCAGGTCGCACTACGAGCAGTACTTC	CASRSHYEQYF
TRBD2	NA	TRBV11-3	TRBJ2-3	TGTGCCAGCAGCCAGAGCGGGAGTAGGGATACGCAGTATTTT	CASSQSGSRDTQYF
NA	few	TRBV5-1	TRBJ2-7	TGCGCCAGCAGCTTGAGTGCCCCGGGGGCCCCCTACGAGCAGTACTTC	CASSLSAPGAPYEQYF
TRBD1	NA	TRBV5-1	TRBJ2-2	TGCGCCAGCAGCCACGACAGGGGGAACGGGGAGCTGTTTTTT	CASSHDRGNGELFF
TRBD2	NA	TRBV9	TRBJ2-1	TGTGCCAGCAGTAGCAGAGTAGCGGGAGACACTGAGCAGTTCTTC	CASSSRVAGDTEQFF
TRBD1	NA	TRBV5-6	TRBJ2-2	TGTGCCAGCAGCTTCATGGGACAGGGTGAAACCGGGGAGCTGTTTTTT	CASSFMGQGETGELFF
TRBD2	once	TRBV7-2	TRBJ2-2	TGTGCCAGCAGCTTACTACTAGCGTCCGCGAACACCGGGGAGCTGTTTTTT	CASSLLLASANTGELFF
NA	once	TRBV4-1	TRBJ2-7	TGCGCCAGCAGCCAAGCCCCCAGCGCTGGCTACGAGCAGTACTTC	CASSQAPSAGYEQYF
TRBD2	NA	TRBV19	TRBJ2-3	TGTGCCAGCCGACTAGCGGGCACAGATACGCAGTATTTT	CASRLAGTDTQYF
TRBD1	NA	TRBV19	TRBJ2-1	TGTGCCAGTAGTATCGTGGGGACAGGACAGGGAGTCGGTGAGCAGTTCTTC	CASSIVGTGQGVGEQFF
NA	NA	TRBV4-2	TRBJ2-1	TGTGCCAGCAGCCGATACGGTACAGGAGAAAACAATGAGCAGTTCTTC	CASSRYGTGENNEQFF
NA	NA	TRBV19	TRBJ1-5	TGTGCCAGTTCCGACTGGGGCAGAGGTCAGCCCCAGCATTTT	CASSDWGRGQPQHF
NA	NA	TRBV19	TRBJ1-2	TGTGCCAGTAGTATTTTAGGGCCAGGGAATGGCTACACCTTC	CASSILGPGNGYTF
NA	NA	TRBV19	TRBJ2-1	TGTGCCAGTAGTATGGCTAGCTCCACCCGTGATGAGCAGTTCTTC	CASSMASSTRDEQFF
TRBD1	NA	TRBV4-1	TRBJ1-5	TGCGCCAGCAGCCAAGAGGGGGACAGTAGACAGCCCCAGCATTTT	CASSQEGDSRQPQHF
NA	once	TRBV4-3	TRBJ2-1	TGCGCCAGCAGCCAAGTCGGGGGAACCGGGCGGCAGTTCTTC	CASSQVGGTGRQFF
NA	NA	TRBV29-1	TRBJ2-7	TGCAGCGTCCTCGAGAGGGGCAGAACATCCTACGAGCAGTACTTC	CSVLERGRTSYEQYF
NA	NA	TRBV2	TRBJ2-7	TGTGCCAGCAGTAGGGACGGACTTTGGGAGCAGTACTTC	CASSRDGLWEQYF
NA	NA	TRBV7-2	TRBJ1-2	TGTGCCAGCAGCTTGGGTCACTATGGCTACACCTTC	CASSLGHYGYTF
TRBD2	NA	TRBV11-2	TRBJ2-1	TGTGCCAGCAGCTTTCTTTCGTTCGGGGGGAATGAGCAGTTCTTC	CASSFLSFGGNEQFF